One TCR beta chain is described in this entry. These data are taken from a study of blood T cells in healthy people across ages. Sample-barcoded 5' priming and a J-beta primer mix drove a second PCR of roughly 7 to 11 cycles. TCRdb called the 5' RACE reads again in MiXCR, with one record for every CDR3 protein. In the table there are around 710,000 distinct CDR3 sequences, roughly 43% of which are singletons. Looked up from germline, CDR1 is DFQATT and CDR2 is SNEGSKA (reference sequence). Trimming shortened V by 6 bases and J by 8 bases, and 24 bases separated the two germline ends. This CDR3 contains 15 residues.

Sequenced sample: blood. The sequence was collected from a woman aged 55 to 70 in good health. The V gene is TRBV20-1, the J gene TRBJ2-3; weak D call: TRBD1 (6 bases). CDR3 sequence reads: CSAKRQATVVGTQYF. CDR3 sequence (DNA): TGCAGTGCCAAGCGACAGGCGACCGTTGTAGGTACGCAGTATTTT.